Included here is one T cell receptor beta chain sequence, with context. Assay used: immunoSEQ multiplex PCR; TCRdb lists only in-frame clones, some missing. The table has about 750,000 clones, 80% to 95% seen once. The data are from a study of shared clonotypes between healthy human individuals. CD45RO negativity and positive selection for CCR7 defined naive CD8 cells, a population that excluded terminally differentiated effector memory CD45RA+ cells. This CDR3 is built from 16 residues. V lost 5 bases to trimming and J lost 0 bases, with 16 bases between them. Germline CDR1 and CDR2: SGHRS and YFSETQ.

This sequence originates from a man aged 25-40 years in good health. The sample taken for sequencing was naive CD8+ T cells sorted from blood. This rearrangement joins TRBV5-1 to TRBJ2-3; the D gene is possibly TRBD1 (5 bases). The CDR3 DNA sequence: TGCGCCAGCAGGAGTGAAGGGGTGGCTAGCACAGATACGCAGTATTTT. It is translated as CASRSEGVASTDTQYF.